This entry lists 25 T cell receptor beta chains sequenced from one sample in a study of immune heterogeneity within non-small cell lung tumors. Bulk tumor genomic DNA served as template, at roughly 600 ng per sample. In surgery, several biopsies were collected from each primary tumor at widely spaced sites. Patients with untreated, newly diagnosed non-small cell lung cancer underwent curative surgery. Amplifying TCR beta CDR3 involved multiplex PCR carried out with 32 V and 13 J primers. TCRdb reprocessed the multiplex PCR reads with MiXCR, giving one entry per CDR3 protein. The sample has 22,000 or so distinct CDR3 sequences, about 26% seen once. The sequenced sample was lung tumor tissue. These receptors all stem from a man between 35 and 55 years old with non-small cell lung cancer.

This clonotype occurred many times. The chain has TRBV28 and TRBJ2-7, with TRBD2 identical over 10 bases. The germline gives CDR1 MDHEN, CDR2 SYDVKM. The CDR3 totals 16 residues. The ends lost 2 bases at V and 0 bases at J; junction bases unmatched: 4. For the CDR3, the DNA is TGTGCCAGCAGTTTAGCCCGGACTAGCGGCTCCTACGAGCAGTACTTC. Its protein product is CASSLARTSGSYEQYF.

This clonotype has a count of ten or more. The rearrangement links TRBV7-2 to TRBJ2-2; 10 bases align to TRBD2. From germline, CDR1 is SGHTA and CDR2 FQGNSA. V trimming: 1 base; J trimming: 4 bases; junction bases outside the gene matches: 3. The CDR3 contains 16 residues. CDR3 residues: CASSLGAGGPTGELFF. CDR3 nucleotide sequence: TGTGCCAGCAGCTTAGGAGCGGGAGGGCCCACCGGGGAGCTGTTTTTT.

The chain uses TRBV4-2 and TRBJ1-5; 8 nucleotides match TRBD1. The CDR3 extends over 15 amino acids. V lost 2 bases, J lost 5 bases, and 5 bases stayed unmatched. Germline CDR1 LGHNA, CDR2 YNFKEQ. The CDR3 DNA follows: TGTGCCAGCAGCCAAAAACAGGGGGGATATCAGCCCCAGCATTTT. Its protein is CASSQKQGGYQPQHF.

The count of this clonotype is one. The chain employs TRBV20-1 and TRBJ2-7; tentative D call: TRBD2 (7 bases). Germline V gene lookup returns CDR1 DFQATT and CDR2 SNEGSKA (reference sequence). This CDR3 is 15 amino acids long. V was trimmed by 3 bases and J by 2 bases, leaving 17 bases between them. The CDR3 region is CSARGGAPGAYEQYF. DNA of the CDR3: TGCAGTGCTAGGGGGGGGGCACCGGGCGCCTACGAGCAGTACTTC.

Turning to this clonotype: A much larger clone lies one base from this, so it may be a read error. The chain couples TRBV14 to TRBJ1-1; no clear D. The germline CDR1 and CDR2 sequences are SGHDN and FVKESK. The CDR3 is 12 residues long. The CDR3 coding sequence is TGTGCCAGAAGCCAAGGTTGGACTGAAGCTTTCTTT. This gives the protein CARSQGWTEAFF.

For this clonotype: This may be a read error: a much more frequent sequence differs by one nucleotide. The J gene is TRBJ2-2, the V gene TRBV2, with a possible D match to TRBD1 (6 bases). V lost 9 bases to trimming and J lost 4 bases, with 15 bases between them. Per the germline V gene, CDR1 is SNHLY and CDR2 is FYNNEI. The CDR3 runs 14 residues. CDR3 bases: TGTGCCAGAAGAGGGGGAACGAGCACCGGGGAGCTGTTTTTT. It translates to CARRGGTSTGELFF.

Concerning this clonotype itself: This sequence may be a read error, since a much larger clone differs from it by one base. V is TRBV10-3 and J is TRBJ2-7, with TRBD2 matching 12 bases. The CDR3 sequence is 15 residues long. Trimming cost V 3 bases and J 6 bases; bases outside gene matches: 6. CDR1 and CDR2 from the germline V gene are ENHRY and SYGVKD. The CDR3, as DNA: TGTGCCATCAGTGAAAGGACTAGCGGGATATCCGAGCAGTACTTC. It specifies CAISERTSGISEQYF.

This clonotype was counted many times. This chain links TRBV27 with TRBJ1-5; TRBD1 might be the D (5 bases). The CDR3 spans 14 residues. Germline V gene data show CDR1 as MNHEY and CDR2 as SMNVEV (reference sequence). V shed 6 bases and J shed 3 bases, with 12 bases lying between them. The CDR3 DNA follows: TGTGCCAGCAGAGCGGGGGGACCCAATCAGCCCCAGCATTTT. Translated: CASRAGGPNQPQHF.

Judged by abundance, this clonotype is medium-sized. The CDR3 is CAWSRDRGGSNYGYTF. The CDR3 bases are TGTGCCTGGAGCCGGGACAGGGGAGGCTCTAACTATGGCTACACCTTC. The chain joins TRBV30 to TRBJ1-2, with TRBD1 identical over 10 bases. CDR1 is GTSNPN and CDR2 is SVGIG in the germline V gene (reference sequence). The CDR3 has 16 amino acids. V was clipped by 3 bases and J by 0 bases; unmatched bases: 7.

CDR3 residues: CSAGKGQGNTGELFF. The CDR3 DNA reads as TGCAGCGCGGGGAAGGGACAGGGGAACACCGGGGAGCTGTTTTTT. The chain uses TRBV29-1 and TRBJ2-2; TRBD1 matches at 9 bases. This CDR3 is built from 15 residues. CDR1 and CDR2 (germline): SQVTM, ANQGSEA. The junction had 7 bases not matched to a gene; V was cut back by 7 bases and J by 1 base.

This clonotype was recorded a few times. The chain couples TRBV5-8 to TRBJ2-5; TRBD1 matches 9 bases. The V gene end was trimmed by 4 bases and the J gene end by 2 bases; junction bases not matched to a gene: 9. Germline V gene lookup returns CDR1 SGHTS and CDR2 YDEGEE. This CDR3 comprises 16 residues. DNA of the CDR3: TGTGCCAGCAGCCCCCATAAAGGGACAGGGCAAGAGACCCAGTACTTC. Translating gives CASSPHKGTGQETQYF.

Points on this clonotype: With a much larger clone just one base away, this may be a read error. The chain recombines TRBV11-1 with TRBJ1-6, with TRBD1 matching 7 bases. This CDR3 has 14 amino acids. CDR1 and CDR2 (germline): SGHAT, FQDESV (reference sequence). Trimming took 5 bases from V and 11 from J; bases not matched to a gene: 9. The CDR3 DNA reads as TGTGCCAGCAGCGCGGGGAGGGGGCAACCACCCCTCCACTTT. Translation: CASSAGRGQPPLHF. Using reference TRBV11-1 and TRBJ1-6 for the parts outside the CDR3, the full variable domain is EAEVAQSPRYKITEKSQAVAFWCDPISGHATLYWYRQILGQGPELLVQFQDESVVDDSQLPKDRFSAERLKGVDSTLKIQPAELGDSAMYLCASSAGRGQPPLHFGNGTRLTVT.

Regarding this clonotype: Germline is not matched at one junction end, which may reflect a read error. The chain couples TRBV7-9 to TRBJ2-3, with D uncertain. CDR1 and CDR2 from the germline V gene are SEHNR and FQNEAQ (reference sequence). The length of the CDR3 is 12 residues. For the CDR3, the DNA is TGTGCCAGCAGCTTATATGCAGATACGGAGTATTTT. Protein sequence: CASSLYADTEYF.

This clonotype was seen repeatedly, ten times or more. The V gene is TRBV12-3 or TRBV12-4, the J gene TRBJ1-2; no clear D. Trimming shortened V by 3 bases and J by 5 bases, and 4 bases separated the two germline ends. CDR3 length: 11 residues. The CDR3 DNA reads as TGTGCCAGCAGTTTCGGGTATGGCTACACCTTC. Its protein is CASSFGYGYTF.

The table lists this clonotype with many counts. J is TRBJ2-5 and V is TRBV20-1, with 7 positions matching TRBD1. Unmatched junction bases numbered 10, after V lost 1 base and J lost 5 bases. CDR1 is DFQATT and CDR2 is SNEGSKA in the germline V gene (reference sequence). The CDR3 extends over 15 amino acids. Here the CDR3 DNA reads TGCAGTGCTAGAGTCAGCGGCGGCAGGGGGGAGACCCAGTACTTC. It yields the protein CSARVSGGRGETQYF.

This clonotype was detected a few times. This sequence joins TRBV30 and TRBJ2-7; 8 nucleotides align to TRBD1. This CDR3 comprises 12 residues. The V and J ends lost 5 bases and 6 bases, in that order; junction bases with no gene match: 6. Germline values: CDR1 GTSNPN, CDR2 SVGIG (reference sequence). The CDR3 bases are TGTGCCTGGCGGACAGGGACCACCGAGCAGTACTTC. It yields the protein CAWRTGTTEQYF.

In its sample, this clonotype was seen many times. The gene calls are TRBV10-3 and TRBJ1-5, with D unclear. The CDR3 consists of 17 residues. Germline assignment: CDR1 ENHRY and CDR2 SYGVKD. V was clipped by 0 bases and J by 2 bases, with 14 bases between them. For the CDR3, the DNA is TGTGCCATCAGTGAGTCCTCTTTTGGCTTCGGCAATCAGCCCCAGCATTTT. Encoded protein: CAISESSFGFGNQPQHF.

The V gene is TRBV3-1, the J gene TRBJ1-1, with D possibly being TRBD1 (5 bases). The V and J ends lost 4 bases and 1 base respectively, with 10 bases between them. Germline V CDR1 and CDR2: LGHDT, YNNKEL (reference sequence). The CDR3 contains 14 residues. DNA for the CDR3: TGTGCCAGCAGCCCTCGACAGCGGAACACTGAAGCTTTCTTT. Translated: CASSPRQRNTEAFF. The full variable domain, its missing parts supplied by reference TRBV3-1 and TRBJ1-1, is DTAVSQTPKYLVTQMGNDKSIKCEQNLGHDTMYWYKQDSKKFLKIMFSYNNKELIINETVPNRFSPKSPDKAHLNLHINSLELGDSAVYFCASSPRQRNTEAFFGQGTRLTVV.

The count of this clonotype is one. A much more abundant neighbour one base away suggests this may be a read error. The V and J genes are TRBV7-6 and TRBJ2-2; weak D call: TRBD2 (5 bases). The CDR3 is 16 residues long. Germline values: CDR1 SGHVS, CDR2 FNYEAQ. CDR3 sequence reads: CAISLERAANTGELFF. The CDR3 nucleotides are TGTGCCATCAGCTTAGAGAGGGCGGCGAACACCGGGGAGCTGTTTTTT.

About this clonotype: A much larger clone is a single base away; this may be a read error. For the CDR3, the DNA is TGTGCCGGCACTCCCGCCGACGGGGTTGGGGAAAAACTGTTTTTT. Its translation: CAGTPADGVGEKLFF. J is TRBJ1-4 and V is TRBV27; D gene ambiguous. Trimming took 11 bases from V and 8 from J, leaving 24 bases between them. The CDR3 is made up of 15 amino acids. CDR1 and CDR2 (germline): MNHEY, SMNVEV (reference sequence).

In regard to this clonotype: A clone one base away is much larger, so this may be a read error. The V call is TRBV27, the J call TRBJ2-7; 11 bases are a match to TRBD2. This CDR3 is built from 14 residues. Germline V gene lookup returns CDR1 MNHEY and CDR2 SMNVEV (reference sequence). As DNA, the CDR3 is TGTGCCTGCAATCTAGCGGGAGGCTCCGACGAGCAGTACTTC. Amino acid sequence: CACNLAGGSDEQYF.

This clonotype was picked up many times. This sequence joins TRBV19 and TRBJ2-7; D is perhaps TRBD1 or TRBD2 (5 bases each). The CDR3 is 14 residues long. Trimming removed 6 bases at V and 2 bases at J, with 14 bases between. Germline-derived CDR1 and CDR2 are LNHDA and SQIVND (reference sequence). CDR3 residues: CASSLRDLPYEQYF. CDR3 nucleotides: TGTGCCAGTAGCCTCCGGGACCTCCCCTACGAGCAGTACTTC.

The rearrangement links TRBV14 to TRBJ1-2; D remains unclear. Germline CDR1 SGHDN, CDR2 FVKESK. Trimming took off 1 base at V and 5 bases at J, with 14 bases between the two ends. This CDR3 region has 15 residues. The CDR3 here is CASSQGRYTLYGYTF. The CDR3 DNA follows: TGTGCCAGCAGCCAAGGGCGGTACACATTATATGGCTACACCTTC.

Worth noting for this clonotype: Since a much larger clone is just one base distant, this may be a read error. This chain connects TRBV14 to TRBJ2-7; TRBD1 might be the D (6 bases). This CDR3 has 18 residues. V lost 0 bases and J 1 base, leaving 19 bases between the germline ends. Germline V gene data show CDR1 as SGHDN and CDR2 as FVKESK. The CDR3, as DNA: TGTGCCAGCAGCCAAGACGGCGGTACAGGGTGGTGGTCCTACGAGCAGTACTTC. Protein sequence: CASSQDGGTGWWSYEQYF.

Points on this clonotype: The junction departs from the called germline gene at one end, perhaps through a read error. The chain carries TRBV7-9 and TRBJ2-1; TRBD1 matches at 9 bases. The CDR3 covers 16 residues. Germline V gene sequence: CDR1 SEHNR, CDR2 FQNEAQ (reference sequence). The DNA for the CDR3 is TGTGCCAGCAGCTTAGCGGGGACAGGGCTTTACAATGGGCAGTTCTTC. Amino acid sequence: CASSLAGTGLYNGQFF.